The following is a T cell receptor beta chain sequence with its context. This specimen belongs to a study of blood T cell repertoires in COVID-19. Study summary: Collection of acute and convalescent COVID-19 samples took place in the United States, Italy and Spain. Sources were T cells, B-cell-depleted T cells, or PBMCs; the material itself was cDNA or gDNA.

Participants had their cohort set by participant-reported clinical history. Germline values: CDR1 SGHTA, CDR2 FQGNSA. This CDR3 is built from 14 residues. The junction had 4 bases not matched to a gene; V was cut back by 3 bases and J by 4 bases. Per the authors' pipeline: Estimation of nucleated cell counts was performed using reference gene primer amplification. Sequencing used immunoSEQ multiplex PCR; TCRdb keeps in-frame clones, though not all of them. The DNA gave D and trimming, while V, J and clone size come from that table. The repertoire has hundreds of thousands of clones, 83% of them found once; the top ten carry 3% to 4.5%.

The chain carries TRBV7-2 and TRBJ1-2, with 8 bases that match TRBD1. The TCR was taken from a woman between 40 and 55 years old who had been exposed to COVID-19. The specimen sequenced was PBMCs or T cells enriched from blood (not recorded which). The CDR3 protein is CASSFTGGPYGYTF. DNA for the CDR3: TGTGCCAGCAGCTTCACAGGGGGTCCCTATGGCTACACCTTC.